The 15 T cell receptor beta chains below come from one sample, sequenced in a study of blood T cell repertoires in COVID-19. Measured with immunoSEQ multiplex PCR; TCRdb has only the in-frame clones, and not every one. The repertoire holds a few hundred thousand clones, with nearly 90% as singletons. The sequenced material came from peripheral blood. These receptors were taken from a woman in her sixties with COVID-19, enrolled during active disease.

This sequence joins TRBV7-2 and TRBJ2-3; no clear D. The CDR3 is 14 residues long. Germline V lookup: CDR1 SGHTA, CDR2 FQGNSA. V lost 4 bases to trimming and J lost 5 bases, with 13 bases between them. The CDR3 DNA reads TGTGCCAGCAGCTCCAGACAACCCATAGATACGCAGTATTTT. Translation: CASSSRQPIDTQYF.

About this clone itself: At the DNA level, this CDR3 is encoded by other sequences in the same sample as well. V gene TRBV5-1 combines with J gene TRBJ2-1; the match to TRBD2 covers 11 bases. The germline V gene has CDR1 SGHRS and CDR2 YFSETQ. The junction had 9 bases not matched to a gene; V was cut back by 5 bases and J by 8 bases. The CDR3 has 15 amino acids. The CDR3 here is CASSLIAGGLDEQFF. The CDR3 DNA is TGCGCCAGCAGTTTAATAGCGGGGGGGCTCGATGAGCAGTTCTTC. The variable domain in full, with the rest retrieved from reference TRBV5-1 and TRBJ2-1, is KAGVTQTPRYLIKTRGQQVTLSCSPISGHRSVSWYQQTPGQGLQFLFEYFSETQRNKGNFPGRFSGRQFSNSRSEMNVSTLELGDSALYLCASSLIAGGLDEQFFGPGTRLTVL.

This clone has only one observation. The chain uses TRBV18 and TRBJ2-7, with D maybe TRBD2 (5 bases). The CDR3 has 14 amino acids. CDR1 KGHSH and CDR2 LQKENI come from the germline V gene. Trimming stripped 2 bases from V and 3 bases from J, with 11 bases between. CDR3 protein: CASSPTNGGYEQYF. CDR3 coding DNA: TGTGCCAGCTCACCAACAAATGGAGGCTACGAGCAGTACTTC.

The chain recombines TRBV14 with TRBJ2-7; D may be TRBD1 (5 bases). From germline, CDR1 is SGHDN and CDR2 FVKESK. The CDR3 runs 13 residues. Trimming took 1 base from V and 9 from J, leaving 13 bases between them. CDR3 loop: CASSQVAGQAQYF. DNA for the CDR3: TGTGCCAGCAGCCAAGTAGCAGGGCAAGCGCAGTACTTC.

The chain uses TRBV6-2 or TRBV6-3 and TRBJ2-3, with 8 bases lining up with TRBD2. The CDR3 has 16 amino acids. The trim removed 1 base at V and 2 bases at J, leaving 5 bases unmatched. Germline lookup yields CDR1 MNHEY and CDR2 SVGEGT. The CDR3 sequence is CASSYYQRGNTDTQYF. DNA of the CDR3: TGTGCCAGCAGTTACTACCAGCGGGGGAACACAGATACGCAGTATTTT.

V usage is TRBV9 and J usage is TRBJ2-5; 8 bases match TRBD2. With V trimmed by 0 bases and J by 3 bases, 4 bases remained unmatched. CDR1 and CDR2 from the germline V gene are SGDLS and YYNGEE. CDR3 size: 15 residues. The CDR3 nucleotides read TGTGCCAGCAGCGTAGGAACTAGCGGTGAAGAGACCCAGTACTTC. Protein sequence: CASSVGTSGEETQYF.

The chain uses TRBV4-1 and TRBJ2-7; D is possibly TRBD1 (6 bases). Germline assignment: CDR1 MGHRA and CDR2 YSYEKL. This CDR3 has 19 amino acids. The V end lost 0 bases, the J end lost 2 bases, and 23 bases lay between the germline ends. As DNA, the CDR3 is TGCGCCAGCAGCCAAGATTATTCGGCCGGGACAAGATCTACCTACGAGCAGTACTTC. Amino acids: CASSQDYSAGTRSTYEQYF.

The rearrangement links TRBV5-1 to TRBJ1-2; 7 bases match TRBD1. With 2 bases clipped from V and 6 bases from J, the junction kept 4 bases outside the gene matches. Germline CDR1 SGHRS, CDR2 YFSETQ. This CDR3 spans 13 amino acids. CDR3 residues: CASSLTGENGYTF. DNA for the CDR3: TGCGCCAGCAGCTTAACAGGGGAGAATGGCTACACCTTC.

The CDR3 nucleotides are TGTGCCAGCAGTCAATCGACAGGGATGGTACCCCAGCATTTT. It codes for CASSQSTGMVPQHF. The chain links TRBV6-6 to TRBJ1-5; TRBD1 agrees at 7 bases. The V gene end was trimmed by 5 bases and the J gene end by 10 bases; junction bases not matched to a gene: 11. CDR1 is MNHNY and CDR2 is SVGAGI in the germline V gene (reference sequence). The CDR3 is 14 residues long.

J is TRBJ2-1 and V is TRBV21-1; TRBD2, as called in the table, went unchecked against the DNA. TRBV21-1 has pseudogene status. This CDR3 is built from 14 residues. The DNA of the CDR3 is TGTGCCAGCAGCAACGGTCATAACTACAATGAGCAGTTCTTC. Its translation is CASSNGHNYNEQFF.

CDR3: CASRPRGGGYEQYF. In nucleotides, the CDR3 is TGTGCCAGCAGGCCCCGGGGCGGGGGCTACGAGCAGTACTTC. The chain links TRBV27 to TRBJ2-7, with 7 nucleotides matching TRBD2. The germline V gene encodes CDR1 MNHEY and CDR2 SMNVEV (reference sequence). The CDR3 is made up of 14 amino acids. The trim removed 6 bases at V and 3 bases at J, leaving 8 bases unmatched.

The V and J genes are TRBV19 and TRBJ2-5; D might be TRBD2 (6 bases). CDR3 size: 11 residues. V lost 3 bases, J lost 11 bases, and 10 bases lay in between. Germline CDR1 is LNHDA and CDR2 is SQIVND (reference sequence). The CDR3 DNA reads TGTGCCAGTAGTATTTCGGGGGTACAGTACTTC. Protein sequence: CASSISGVQYF.

The gene calls are TRBV6-2 or TRBV6-3 and TRBJ1-2; tentatively, D is TRBD1 (5 bases). The CDR3 is made up of 14 amino acids. V lost 4 bases, J lost 0 bases, and 9 bases lay in between. Germline-derived CDR1 and CDR2 are MNHEY and SVGEGT. DNA of the CDR3: TGTGCCAGCAGTTCTGGGGGGACTAACTATGGCTACACCTTC. It codes for CASSSGGTNYGYTF.

The chain uses TRBV14 and TRBJ1-1; no definite D call. Germline CDR1 is SGHDN and CDR2 is FVKESK. V was clipped by 1 base and J by 4 bases, with 10 bases between them. This CDR3 has 14 residues. The CDR3 protein is CASSQVRVFTEAFF. CDR3 DNA: TGTGCCAGCAGCCAAGTTCGAGTTTTCACTGAAGCTTTCTTT.

The chain joins TRBV5-4 to TRBJ1-3; 7 nucleotides align to TRBD1. Trimming cost V 0 bases and J 3 bases; bases outside gene matches: 6. CDR1 is SGHNT and CDR2 is YYREEE in the germline V gene (reference sequence). This CDR3 region has 16 residues. CDR3 region: CASSLGGGGFGNTIYF. Here the CDR3 DNA reads TGTGCCAGCAGCTTGGGCGGAGGGGGCTTTGGAAACACCATATATTTT.